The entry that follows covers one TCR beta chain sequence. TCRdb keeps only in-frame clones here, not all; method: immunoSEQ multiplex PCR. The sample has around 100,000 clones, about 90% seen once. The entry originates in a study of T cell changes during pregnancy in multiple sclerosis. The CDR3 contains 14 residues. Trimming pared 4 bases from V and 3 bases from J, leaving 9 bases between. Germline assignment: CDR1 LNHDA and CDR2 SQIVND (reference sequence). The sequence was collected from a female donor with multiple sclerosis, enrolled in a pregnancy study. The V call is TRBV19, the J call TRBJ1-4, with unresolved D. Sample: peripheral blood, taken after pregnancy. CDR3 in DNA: TGTGCCAGTAGTAAAATCTCCGCTAATGAAAAACTGTTTTTT. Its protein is CASSKISANEKLFF.